This TCR beta chain emerged from a study of neurological immune-mediated disorders. Germline loops: CDR1 KGHSH, CDR2 LQKENI. This CDR3 contains 13 residues. Time point reported: longitudinal time-point 1 (baseline). TCRdb passed the 5' RACE reads through MiXCR, listing each CDR3 protein once. The sample contains approximately 36,000 distinct CDR3 sequences, less than 3.5% of which appear only once. In its sample, this clonotype was seen once. The junction shows a germline mismatch at one end, possibly a read error. This clonotype originated in a woman aged 60-70 years with multiple sclerosis. The specimen was PBMCs. The chain employs TRBV18 and TRBJ2-7, with a weak D call TRBD2 (6 bases). CDR3 loop: CACSPGGDYEQYF. The DNA of the CDR3 is TGTGCCTGCTCACCCGGCGGGGATTACGAGCAGTACTTC.